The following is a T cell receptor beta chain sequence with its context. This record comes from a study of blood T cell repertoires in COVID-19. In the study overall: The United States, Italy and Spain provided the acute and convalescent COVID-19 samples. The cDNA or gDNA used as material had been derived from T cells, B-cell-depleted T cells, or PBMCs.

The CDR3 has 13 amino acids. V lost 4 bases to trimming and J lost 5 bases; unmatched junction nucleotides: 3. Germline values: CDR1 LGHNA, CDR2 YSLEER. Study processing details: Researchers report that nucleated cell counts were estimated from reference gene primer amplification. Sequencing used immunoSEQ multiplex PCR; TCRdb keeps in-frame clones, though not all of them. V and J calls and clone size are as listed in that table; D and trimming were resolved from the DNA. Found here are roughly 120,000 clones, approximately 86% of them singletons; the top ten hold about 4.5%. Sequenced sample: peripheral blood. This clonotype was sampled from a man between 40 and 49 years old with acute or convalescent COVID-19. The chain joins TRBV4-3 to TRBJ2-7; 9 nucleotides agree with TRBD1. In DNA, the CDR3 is TGCGCCAGCAGCCTGAGGACAGGGGACGAGCAGTACTTC. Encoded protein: CASSLRTGDEQYF.